This T cell receptor (beta chain) was identified in a study of CD4 T cells in relation to SARS-CoV-2 and coronaviruses. Clones were sequenced by immunoSEQ multiplex PCR, and TCRdb holds only the in-frame ones, with some missing. The data contain about 23,000 clones, less than 75% of them singletons. Germline loops: CDR1 SNHLY, CDR2 FYNNEI. The CDR3 runs to 13 residues. The germline V and J ends were trimmed by 4 bases and 9 bases, with 13 bases remaining between them. Before the COVID-19 pandemic, during about 2010-2018, CD4+ T cells were taken from unexposed donors. Isolation of CD4+ T cells took place after less than 13 days in culture. As cell numbers allowed, unexposed-donor CD4+ T cells faced SARS-CoV-2 S/N and four cold-coronavirus spikes. Notes on this clone: Its antigen is still unknown.

The gene calls are TRBV2 and TRBJ2-1, with D perhaps matching TRBD2 (6 bases). Sequencing input: CD4+ T cells from PBMCs, cultured in vitro. The receptor's source is a human donor in good health. Here the CDR3 reads CASSGDMGGEQFF. Written as DNA, the CDR3 is TGTGCCAGCAGTGGCGATATGGGGGGTGAGCAGTTCTTC.